This record looks at one T cell receptor (beta chain) sequence and its context. Its antigen remains unknown. Germline values: CDR1 LGHNA, CDR2 YSLEER. The length of the CDR3 is 15 residues. Trimming removed 4 bases from V and 5 bases from J, with 16 bases in between. This sample was taken from a study of T cells in localized non-small cell lung cancer. The study, taken as a whole, reports: Clonality peaked in uninvolved adjacent lung rather than tumor. Across samples, adjacent lung featured a median roughly 56 of the top 100 tumor clones.

Sequencing used immunoSEQ multiplex PCR; TCRdb keeps in-frame clones, though not all of them. The sample lists about 40,000 clones; more than 75% were seen once. The starting material was peripheral blood, obtained before any cancer treatment. This clonotype originated in a man between 18 and 55 years old with stage I lung adenocarcinoma. This chain uses TRBV4-3 with TRBJ2-3; D is possibly TRBD2 (6 bases). In nucleotides, the CDR3 is TGCGCCAGCAGCCCCTTGACGGGGGAGAAAGATACGCAGTATTTT. It yields the protein CASSPLTGEKDTQYF.